A single sample gave rise to the 23 T cell receptor beta chains below, sequenced in a study of OX40 agonist ivuxolimab in advanced cancers. Profiling relied on immunoSEQ multiplex PCR, and the TCRdb table lists in-frame clones only, not all of them. Of 50,000 to 65,000 clones listed, approximately 82% are singletons. The sequences come from CD4+ or CD8+ T cells sorted from blood, collected in a trial of the OX40 agonist ivuxolimab. These receptors all come from an adult with an advanced solid tumor such as melanoma, head and neck, liver or kidney cancer.

The J gene is TRBJ1-1, the V gene TRBV11-2, with a tentative D call TRBD1 (5 bases). The CDR3 is 14 amino acids. Trimming shortened V by 3 bases and J by 0 bases, and 8 bases separated the two germline ends. Germline V CDR1 and CDR2: SGHAT, FQNNGV. CDR3 loop: CASSLTAMNTEAFF. The CDR3 DNA reads TGTGCCAGCAGCTTGACAGCCATGAACACTGAAGCTTTCTTT.

The chain couples TRBV5-1 to TRBJ2-2, with 12 bases lining up with TRBD2. The CDR3 sequence is 16 residues long. After removal of 4 bases from V and 7 bases from J, the junction contained 8 bases not matched to a gene. Looked up from germline, CDR1 is SGHRS and CDR2 is YFSETQ. In DNA, the CDR3 is TGCGCCAGCAGCCGGGGGACTAGCGGGTTAAGCGGGGAGCTGTTTTTT. The encoded protein is CASSRGTSGLSGELFF. Drawing the rest from reference TRBV5-1 and TRBJ2-2, the complete variable domain is KAGVTQTPRYLIKTRGQQVTLSCSPISGHRSVSWYQQTPGQGLQFLFEYFSETQRNKGNFPGRFSGRQFSNSRSEMNVSTLELGDSALYLCASSRGTSGLSGELFFGEGSRLTVL.

The chain is built from TRBV30 and TRBJ1-3, with D hard to call. Germline CDR1 and CDR2: GTSNPN and SVGIG (reference sequence). V was clipped by 4 bases and J by 3 bases, with 13 bases between them. CDR3 length: 14 residues. In DNA, the CDR3 is TGTGCCTGGACTGGTTGGATTCGTGGAAACACCATATATTTT. Its protein is CAWTGWIRGNTIYF.

V is TRBV5-8 and J is TRBJ2-3, with 9 nucleotides matching TRBD2. The CDR3 runs to 16 residues. The V gene end was trimmed by 6 bases and the J gene end by 0 bases; junction bases not matched to a gene: 8. Germline CDR1 is SGHTS and CDR2 is YDEGEE. The CDR3 DNA is TGTGCCAGCACCAAGGGACTAGCACAAAGCACAGATACGCAGTATTTT. Amino acid sequence: CASTKGLAQSTDTQYF. Looking up the rest from reference TRBV5-8 and TRBJ2-3 gives the full variable domain: EAGVTQSPTHLIKTRGQQATLRCSPISGHTSVYWYQQALGLGLQFLLWYDEGEERNRGNFPPRFSGRQFPNYSSELNVNALELEDSALYLCASTKGLAQSTDTQYFGPGTRLTVL.

The chain recombines TRBV6-6 with TRBJ1-1; the match to TRBD1 covers 9 bases. The CDR3 totals 14 residues. CDR1 is MNHNY and CDR2 is SVGAGI in the germline V gene (reference sequence). The junction had 8 bases not matched to a gene; V was cut back by 11 bases and J by 1 base. The CDR3 DNA sequence: TGTGCCGGAGGGACAGGGATGGAGAACACTGAAGCTTTCTTT. Its protein is CAGGTGMENTEAFF.

The chain uses TRBV11-1 and TRBJ2-2, with D uncertain. The CDR3 is made up of 15 amino acids. In germline, CDR1 is SGHAT, CDR2 FQDESV (reference sequence). V was pared by 4 bases and J by 1 base, with 10 bases between. DNA for the CDR3: TGTGCCAGCAGCTATTGGCCGATGAACACCGGGGAGCTGTTTTTT. Translated: CASSYWPMNTGELFF.

The CDR3 nucleotides are TGTGCCAGCTCACCAACTTCAGGGCAGGACGAGCAGTACTTC. This codes for CASSPTSGQDEQYF. The chain couples TRBV18 to TRBJ2-7; a possible D gene is TRBD1 (5 bases). V was trimmed by 2 bases and J by 5 bases, leaving 13 bases between them. The CDR3 contains 14 residues. Per the germline V gene, CDR1 is KGHSH and CDR2 is LQKENI.

The genes are TRBV5-1 and TRBJ1-2, with TRBD1 identical over 8 bases. The CDR3 contains 15 residues. Trimming cost V 4 bases and J 2 bases; bases outside gene matches: 7. CDR1 SGHRS and CDR2 YFSETQ come from the germline V gene. The CDR3 DNA reads as TGCGCCAGCAGCCCGGGACAGGAAAACAACTATGGCTACACCTTC. Translation gives CASSPGQENNYGYTF.

V and J are TRBV6-5 and TRBJ1-6; no clear D. V was pared by 6 bases and J by 4 bases, with 4 bases between. Germline V gene data show CDR1 as MNHEY and CDR2 as SVGAGI. The CDR3 has 12 residues. The CDR3 reads CASRPYNSPLHF. CDR3 nucleotides: TGTGCCAGCAGACCGTATAATTCACCCCTCCACTTT.

The V and J genes are TRBV6-6 and TRBJ1-4, with TRBD1 matching over 7 bases. The germline V gene has CDR1 MNHNY and CDR2 SVGAGI (reference sequence). With V trimmed by 0 bases and J by 7 bases, 2 bases remained unmatched. The CDR3 sequence is 14 residues long. In nucleotides, the CDR3 is TGTGCCAGCAGTTACTCGACAGGGATTGAAAAACTGTTTTTT. It yields the protein CASSYSTGIEKLFF.

V and J are TRBV9 and TRBJ2-3; D may be TRBD2 (6 bases). Germline CDR1 is SGDLS and CDR2 is YYNGEE. This CDR3 spans 16 amino acids. V lost 2 bases, J lost 5 bases, and 18 bases lay in between. CDR3 in DNA: TGTGCCAGCAGCGTGAACAGTTTACTAGCAGGAGATACGCAGTATTTT. Translated, it gives CASSVNSLLAGDTQYF.

This sequence joins TRBV7-9 and TRBJ2-1; TRBD2 matches at 9 bases. The V segment lost 4 bases and the J segment 4 bases; nucleotides outside the gene matches: 11. This CDR3 is built from 17 residues. CDR1 is SEHNR and CDR2 is FQNEAQ in the germline V gene (reference sequence). The DNA for the CDR3 is TGTGCCAGCAGCTCCACCGTGACTAGCGGAGGGTACAATGAGCAGTTCTTC. Translated, it gives CASSSTVTSGGYNEQFF.

The J gene is TRBJ2-3, the V gene TRBV4-3, with D possibly being TRBD2 (6 bases). The ends were cut back, 0 bases at V and 5 bases at J, with 15 bases in the middle. Germline lookup yields CDR1 LGHNA and CDR2 YSLEER. The CDR3 is made up of 16 amino acids. CDR3: CASSQEPGGREDTQYF. In DNA, the CDR3 is TGCGCCAGCAGCCAAGAGCCCGGAGGGCGTGAAGATACGCAGTATTTT.

This chain joins TRBV6-5 and TRBJ2-1; D is possibly TRBD1 (7 bases). Trimming removed 6 bases at V and 5 bases at J, with 17 bases between. In germline, CDR1 is MNHEY, CDR2 SVGAGI. The CDR3 consists of 15 residues. CDR3 in DNA: TGTGCCAGCAGAGCCCCAGGGGGGTTGCACAATGAGCAGTTCTTC. Its translation: CASRAPGGLHNEQFF.

This sequence joins TRBV7-8 and TRBJ2-1, with 8 nucleotides matching TRBD2. The CDR3 covers 14 residues. Trimming cost V 5 bases and J 6 bases; bases outside gene matches: 6. Germline V CDR1 and CDR2: SGHVS, FQNEAQ. CDR3 amino acids: CASSDRTSSNEQFF. The CDR3 coding sequence is TGTGCCAGCAGCGATCGGACTAGCAGCAATGAGCAGTTCTTC.

J is TRBJ1-2 and V is TRBV19; D uncertain. V shed 3 bases and J shed 4 bases, with 15 bases lying between them. Germline lookup yields CDR1 LNHDA and CDR2 SQIVND (reference sequence). The CDR3 loop spans 15 amino acids. The chain's CDR3 is CASSISLVGFYGYTF. The DNA for the CDR3 is TGTGCCAGTAGTATTTCGTTAGTGGGATTCTATGGCTACACCTTC.

This clone was observed once. CDR3: CASSLATLSETQYF. The CDR3 DNA sequence: TGCGCCAGCAGCTTAGCGACACTGTCGGAAACGCAGTATTTT. The J gene is TRBJ2-3, the V gene TRBV5-1; D gene unclear. This CDR3 region has 14 residues. Germline CDR1 reads SGHRS; CDR2 reads YFSETQ. The V end lost 2 bases, the J end lost 9 bases, and 16 bases lay between the germline ends. Full variable domain (outside the CDR3, taken from reference TRBV5-1 and TRBJ2-3): KAGVTQTPRYLIKTRGQQVTLSCSPISGHRSVSWYQQTPGQGLQFLFEYFSETQRNKGNFPGRFSGRQFSNSRSEMNVSTLELGDSALYLCASSLATLSETQYFGPGTRLTVL.

This chain links TRBV5-1 with TRBJ2-1, with TRBD2 identical over 11 bases. The CDR3 runs to 14 residues. The J segment lost 5 bases and the V segment lost 7 bases, leaving 5 bases of the junction unmatched. Germline V gene data show CDR1 as SGHRS and CDR2 as YFSETQ. The chain's CDR3 is CASCVAGGNNEQFF. In DNA, the CDR3 is TGCGCCAGCTGTGTAGCGGGGGGGAACAATGAGCAGTTCTTC.

The J gene is TRBJ1-1, the V gene TRBV5-1, with D perhaps matching TRBD1 (6 bases). This CDR3 comprises 15 residues. Looked up from germline, CDR1 is SGHRS and CDR2 is YFSETQ. V gave up 3 bases and J gave up 1 base, with 13 bases separating them. The CDR3 loop is CASSWGGHPNTEAFF. The CDR3, as DNA: TGCGCCAGCAGCTGGGGGGGACACCCGAACACTGAAGCTTTCTTT.

The gene calls are TRBV7-2 and TRBJ2-5, with a weak D call TRBD2 (6 bases). CDR3 length: 13 residues. The germline V gene encodes CDR1 SGHTA and CDR2 FQGNSA. V gave up 7 bases and J gave up 0 bases, with 9 bases separating them. As DNA, the CDR3 is TGTGCCAGCAACCGGGACTACCAAGAGACCCAGTACTTC. It is translated as CASNRDYQETQYF.

This sequence joins TRBV27 and TRBJ1-1, with D unclear. The CDR3 length is 15 residues. Trimming stripped 3 bases from V and 4 bases from J, with 15 bases between. CDR1 and CDR2 (germline): MNHEY, SMNVEV (reference sequence). The CDR3 sequence: CASSFGTVLGTEAFF. The CDR3 DNA sequence: TGTGCCAGCAGTTTTGGTACGGTTTTGGGCACTGAAGCTTTCTTT.

The chain links TRBV7-3 to TRBJ1-2; tentatively, D is TRBD1 (5 bases). The germline V gene has CDR1 SGHTA and CDR2 FQGTGA. The CDR3 is 15 amino acids. Trimming left V 5 bases short and J 5 bases short, with 18 bases between. The CDR3 spells CASSPTDAGKYGYTF. For the CDR3, the DNA is TGTGCCAGCAGCCCTACTGATGCAGGGAAGTATGGCTACACCTTC.

This chain uses TRBV7-3 with TRBJ2-1; 7 nucleotides agree with TRBD2. Germline V gene lookup returns CDR1 SGHTA and CDR2 FQGTGA. The CDR3 totals 15 residues. V trimming: 5 bases; J trimming: 9 bases; junction bases outside the gene matches: 13. This CDR3 is CASSPLAGPGGEQFF. The CDR3 DNA follows: TGTGCCAGCAGCCCCTTGGCCGGGCCGGGGGGTGAGCAGTTCTTC.